The 18 T cell receptor beta chains presented below share a single source sample, sequenced in a study of shared clonotypes between healthy human individuals. Assay used: immunoSEQ multiplex PCR; TCRdb lists only in-frame clones, some missing. The table records over 2 million clones, under 95% of them present only once. Sequenced material: naive CD4+ T cells from PBMCs. Subset indicated: CD45RA+ positively selected. Every receptor here comes from a man aged 18 to 30 in good health. Some clones in this sample may be carry-over from other donors' samples.

This chain connects TRBV9 to TRBJ2-5; D is uncertain. CDR1 is SGDLS, CDR2 YYNGEE, per germline. The CDR3 contains 14 residues. V gave up 4 bases and J gave up 2 bases, with 12 bases separating them. This CDR3 reads CASSPTMGQETQYF. The DNA for the CDR3 is TGTGCCAGCAGCCCTACGATGGGGCAAGAGACCCAGTACTTC.

The chain couples TRBV27 to TRBJ2-4, with 12 bases that match TRBD2. After removal of 6 bases from V and 0 bases from J, the junction contained 6 bases not matched to a gene. The CDR3 spans 17 residues. Germline loops: CDR1 MNHEY, CDR2 SMNVEV (reference sequence). CDR3 in DNA: TGTGCCAGCAGGACTAGCGGGAGAGGTCTAGCCAAAAACATTCAGTACTTC. Encoded protein: CASRTSGRGLAKNIQYF.

The chain links TRBV7-3 to TRBJ2-2; D unclear. CDR1 is SGHTA and CDR2 is FQGTGA in the germline V gene. This CDR3 contains 14 residues. V lost 5 bases and J lost 4, with 11 bases in between. CDR3 residues: CASSQVPFTGELFF. The CDR3 DNA reads TGTGCCAGCAGCCAGGTCCCTTTCACCGGGGAGCTGTTTTTT.

The gene calls are TRBV28 and TRBJ1-3; 9 bases match TRBD1. V gave up 4 bases and J gave up 0 bases; unmatched junction bases: 4. Germline CDR1 MDHEN, CDR2 SYDVKM. The CDR3 sequence is 16 residues long. CDR3 nucleotide sequence: TGTGCCAGCAGTTACGGACAGGGGCGCTCTGGAAACACCATATATTTT. It yields the protein CASSYGQGRSGNTIYF.

V is TRBV2 and J is TRBJ1-1; 7 bases are shared with TRBD1. Germline V CDR1 and CDR2: SNHLY, FYNNEI. V shed 5 bases and J 0 bases; nucleotides not matched to a gene: 6. The CDR3 is made up of 15 amino acids. The DNA for the CDR3 is TGTGCCAGCAGTAACCCCGGGACAGTGAACACTGAAGCTTTCTTT. This sequence encodes CASSNPGTVNTEAFF.

CDR3: CASSFGLAGPLGNEQFF. CDR3 sequence (DNA): TGTGCCAGCAGCTTTGGACTAGCGGGCCCCTTAGGCAATGAGCAGTTCTTC. The J gene is TRBJ2-1, the V gene TRBV5-4; 11 nucleotides align to TRBD2. The CDR3 has 17 residues. J was trimmed by 6 bases and V by 2 bases; bases with no gene match: 10. CDR1 is SGHNT, CDR2 YYREEE, per germline (reference sequence).

This rearrangement joins TRBV5-1 to TRBJ1-5, with a tentative D call TRBD1 (5 bases). The CDR3 is 15 amino acids. V was cut by 0 bases and J by 7 bases, with 14 bases left in between. Germline V gene lookup returns CDR1 SGHRS and CDR2 YFSETQ. CDR3 protein: CASSLDGGSGQPQHF. CDR3 nucleotide sequence: TGCGCCAGCAGCTTGGATGGGGGTTCGGGCCAGCCCCAGCATTTT. The variable domain in full, completed from reference TRBV5-1 and TRBJ1-5, reads KAGVTQTPRYLIKTRGQQVTLSCSPISGHRSVSWYQQTPGQGLQFLFEYFSETQRNKGNFPGRFSGRQFSNSRSEMNVSTLELGDSALYLCASSLDGGSGQPQHFGDGTRLSIL.

This clone was seen a handful of times. The chain employs TRBV18 and TRBJ1-4, with 8 bases that match TRBD1. The V gene end was trimmed by 4 bases and the J gene end by 3 bases; junction bases not matched to a gene: 4. The CDR3 is made up of 15 amino acids. Germline-derived CDR1 and CDR2 are KGHSH and LQKENI. The CDR3 reads CASSQGQAPNEKLFF. DNA for the CDR3: TGTGCCAGCTCACAGGGACAGGCCCCTAATGAAAAACTGTTTTTT.

The V call is TRBV9, the J call TRBJ2-5; 12 bases line up with TRBD2. The CDR3 is 17 residues long. Per the germline V gene, CDR1 is SGDLS and CDR2 is YYNGEE. The trim removed 4 bases at V and 5 bases at J, leaving 12 bases unmatched. CDR3 loop: CASSNQPGLAGQETQYF. For the CDR3, the DNA is TGTGCCAGCAGCAACCAACCGGGACTAGCGGGTCAGGAGACCCAGTACTTC.

The chain joins TRBV2 to TRBJ2-1; 7 bases fit TRBD2. The V and J ends lost 4 bases and 2 bases, in that order; junction bases with no gene match: 5. Germline V gene data show CDR1 as SNHLY and CDR2 as FYNNEI. This CDR3 contains 15 residues. The chain's CDR3 is CASSAASGAYNEQFF. Written as DNA, the CDR3 is TGTGCCAGCAGTGCCGCTAGCGGAGCCTACAATGAGCAGTTCTTC.

The chain is built from TRBV18 and TRBJ1-1; no definite D call. V lost 5 bases and J lost 2, with 12 bases in between. CDR1 is KGHSH and CDR2 is LQKENI in the germline V gene. The CDR3 covers 14 residues. This chain's CDR3 is CASSIHVGNTEAFF. CDR3 in DNA: TGTGCCAGCTCAATCCATGTGGGTAACACTGAAGCTTTCTTT.

The chain uses TRBV21-1 and TRBJ2-3; the tabulated D call, TRBD2, remains unverified against the DNA. TRBV21-1 is described as a pseudogene. CDR3 length: 18 amino acids. CDR3 region: CASSFQGLAENSTDTQYF. The CDR3 coding sequence is TGTGCCAGCAGCTTTCAGGGACTAGCGGAAAACAGCACAGATACGCAGTATTTT.

Remarks on this clone: Other DNA sequences of this sample code for an identical CDR3. This sequence joins TRBV6-6 and TRBJ2-1; 9 bases line up with TRBD2. After removal of 0 bases from V and 3 bases from J, the junction contained 0 bases not matched to a gene. The CDR3 has 15 amino acids. Germline V gene data show CDR1 as MNHNY and CDR2 as SVGAGI (reference sequence). CDR3 in DNA: TGTGCCAGCAGTTACTCTAGCGGGAGCTACAATGAGCAGTTCTTC. Its translation is CASSYSSGSYNEQFF.

V gene TRBV5-1 combines with J gene TRBJ1-1, with 7 bases aligning to TRBD1. CDR1 and CDR2 from the germline V gene are SGHRS and YFSETQ. Trimming removed 2 bases from V and 7 bases from J; junction bases left unmatched: 11. The CDR3 consists of 15 residues. For the CDR3, the DNA is TGCGCCAGCAGCTTCGGACAGGTGGGGGGCAGTGAAGCTTTCTTT. Its protein product is CASSFGQVGGSEAFF.

The CDR3 coding sequence is TGTGCCAGCAGTGACGGCGGGAGGATCACAGATACGCAGTATTTT. Residues: CASSDGGRITDTQYF. The chain carries TRBV6-4 and TRBJ2-3, with 8 bases identical to TRBD2. This CDR3 is built from 15 residues. Per germline, CDR1 MRHNA and CDR2 SNTAGT. With V trimmed by 2 bases and J by 2 bases, 3 bases remained unmatched.

As to this clone: Other DNA sequences within the sample encode an identical CDR3. The chain employs TRBV7-2 and TRBJ2-3; a possible D gene is TRBD2 (6 bases). V was trimmed by 3 bases and J by 3 bases, leaving 7 bases between them. From germline, CDR1 is SGHTA and CDR2 FQGNSA. The CDR3 extends over 13 amino acids. The CDR3 loop is CASSFRGTDTQYF. The CDR3 coding sequence is TGTGCCAGCAGCTTTCGGGGGACAGATACGCAGTATTTT.

The chain joins TRBV6-1 to TRBJ2-5; D is possibly TRBD2 (6 bases). The germline CDR1 and CDR2 sequences are MNHNS and SASEGT. The CDR3 covers 15 residues. Trimming took 4 bases from V and 5 from J, leaving 17 bases between them. The CDR3 reads CASSAPGLKRETQYF. CDR3 nucleotide sequence: TGTGCCAGCAGTGCGCCGGGACTCAAAAGGGAGACCCAGTACTTC.

The genes are TRBV11-3 and TRBJ2-1; 13 bases map to TRBD2. Per germline, CDR1 SGHNT and CDR2 YENEEA. CDR3 length: 16 residues. Trimming took 4 bases from V and 3 from J; bases not matched to a gene: 3. In nucleotides, the CDR3 is TGTGCCAGCAGCTCGGGACTAGCGGGACGCTACAATGAGCAGTTCTTC. Amino acids: CASSSGLAGRYNEQFF. The full variable domain, completed using reference TRBV11-3 and TRBJ2-1, is EAGVVQSPRYKIIEKKQPVAFWCNPISGHNTLYWYLQNLGQGPELLIRYENEEAVDDSQLPKDRFSAERLKGVDSTLKIQPAELGDSAVYLCASSSGLAGRYNEQFFGPGTRLTVL.